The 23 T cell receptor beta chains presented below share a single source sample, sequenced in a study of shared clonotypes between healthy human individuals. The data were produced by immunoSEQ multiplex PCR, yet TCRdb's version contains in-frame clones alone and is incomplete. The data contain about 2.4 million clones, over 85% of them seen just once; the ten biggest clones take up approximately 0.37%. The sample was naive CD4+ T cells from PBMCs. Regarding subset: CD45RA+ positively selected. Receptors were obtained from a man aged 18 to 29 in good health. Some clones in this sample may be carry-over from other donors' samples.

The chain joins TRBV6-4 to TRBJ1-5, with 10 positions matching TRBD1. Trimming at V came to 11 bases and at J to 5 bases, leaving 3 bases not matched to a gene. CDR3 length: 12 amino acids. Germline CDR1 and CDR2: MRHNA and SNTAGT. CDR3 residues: CAGQGVHQPQHF. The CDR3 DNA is TGTGCCGGACAGGGGGTCCATCAGCCCCAGCATTTT.

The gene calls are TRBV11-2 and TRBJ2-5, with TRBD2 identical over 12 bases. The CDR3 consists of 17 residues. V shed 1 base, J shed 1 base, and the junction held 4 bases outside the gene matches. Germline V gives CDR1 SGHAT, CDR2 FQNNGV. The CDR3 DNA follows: TGTGCCAGCAGCTTAGGACTAGCGGGAGTCAGCCAAGAGACCCAGTACTTC. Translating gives CASSLGLAGVSQETQYF.

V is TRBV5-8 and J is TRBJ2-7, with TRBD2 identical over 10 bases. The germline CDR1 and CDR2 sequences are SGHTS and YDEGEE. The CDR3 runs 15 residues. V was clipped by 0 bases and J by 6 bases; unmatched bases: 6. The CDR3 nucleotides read TGTGCCAGCAGCTTGGTTCTAGCGGGAGTCTCCGAGCAGTACTTC. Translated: CASSLVLAGVSEQYF.

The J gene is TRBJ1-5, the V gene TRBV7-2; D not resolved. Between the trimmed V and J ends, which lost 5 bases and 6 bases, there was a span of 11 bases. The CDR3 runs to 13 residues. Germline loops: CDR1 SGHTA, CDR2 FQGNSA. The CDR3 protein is CASSQRVAQPQHF. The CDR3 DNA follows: TGTGCCAGCAGCCAGAGGGTTGCTCAGCCCCAGCATTTT. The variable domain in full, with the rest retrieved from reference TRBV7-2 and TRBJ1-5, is GAGVSQSPSNKVTEKGKDVELRCDPISGHTALYWYRQSLGQGLEFLIYFQGNSAPDKSGLPSDRFSAERTGGSVSTLTIQRTQQEDSAVYLCASSQRVAQPQHFGDGTRLSIL.

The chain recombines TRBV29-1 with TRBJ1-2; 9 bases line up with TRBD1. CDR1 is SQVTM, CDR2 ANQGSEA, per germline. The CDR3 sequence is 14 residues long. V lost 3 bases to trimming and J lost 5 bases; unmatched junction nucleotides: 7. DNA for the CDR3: TGCAGCGTTGAGCTAGGACAGGGGTCTTATGGCTACACCTTC. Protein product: CSVELGQGSYGYTF.

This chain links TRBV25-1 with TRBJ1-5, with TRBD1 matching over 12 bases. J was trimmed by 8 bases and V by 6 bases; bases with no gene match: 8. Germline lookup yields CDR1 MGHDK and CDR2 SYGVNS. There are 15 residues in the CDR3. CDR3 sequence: CASSSGQGALEPQHF. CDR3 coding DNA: TGTGCCAGCAGCTCGGGACAGGGGGCTCTAGAGCCCCAGCATTTT.

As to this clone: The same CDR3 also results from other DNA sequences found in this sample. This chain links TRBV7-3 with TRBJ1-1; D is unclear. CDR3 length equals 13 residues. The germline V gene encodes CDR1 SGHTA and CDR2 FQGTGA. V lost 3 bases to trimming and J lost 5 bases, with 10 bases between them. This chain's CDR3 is CASSFEGRTEAFF. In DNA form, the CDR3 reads TGTGCCAGCAGCTTTGAAGGGAGAACTGAAGCTTTCTTT.

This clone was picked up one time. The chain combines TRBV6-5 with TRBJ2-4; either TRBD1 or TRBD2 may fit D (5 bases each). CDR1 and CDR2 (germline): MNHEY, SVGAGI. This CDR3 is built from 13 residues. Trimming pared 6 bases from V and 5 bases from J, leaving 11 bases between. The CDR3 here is CASRSPGQNIQYF. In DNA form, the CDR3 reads TGTGCCAGCAGGAGCCCGGGGCAAAACATTCAGTACTTC.

CDR3 bases: TGTGCCAGCATTGAAATTGGGGGAGACACCGGGGAGCTGTTTTTT. Amino acids: CASIEIGGDTGELFF. The chain links TRBV28 to TRBJ2-2, with D perhaps matching TRBD1 or TRBD2 (5 bases each). Trimming removed 7 bases at V and 3 bases at J, with 15 bases between. Germline V gives CDR1 MDHEN, CDR2 SYDVKM. The CDR3 runs 15 residues.

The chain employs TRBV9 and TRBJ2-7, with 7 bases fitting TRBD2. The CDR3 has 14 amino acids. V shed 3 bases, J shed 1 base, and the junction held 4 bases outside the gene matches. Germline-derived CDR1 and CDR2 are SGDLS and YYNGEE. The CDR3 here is CASSGTSASYEQYF. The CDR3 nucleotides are TGTGCCAGCAGCGGAACTAGCGCATCCTACGAGCAGTACTTC. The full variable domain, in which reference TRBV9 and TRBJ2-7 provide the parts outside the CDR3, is DSGVTQTPKHLITATGQRVTLRCSPRSGDLSVYWYQQSLDQGLQFLIQYYNGEERAKGNILERFSAQQFPDLHSELNLSSLELGDSALYFCASSGTSASYEQYFGPGTRLTVT.

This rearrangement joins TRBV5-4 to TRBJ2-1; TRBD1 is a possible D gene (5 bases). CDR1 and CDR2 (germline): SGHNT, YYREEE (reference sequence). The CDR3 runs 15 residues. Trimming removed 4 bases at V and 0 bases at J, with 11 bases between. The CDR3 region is CASSPQGLSYNEQFF. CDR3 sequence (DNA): TGTGCCAGCAGCCCCCAGGGCCTCTCCTACAATGAGCAGTTCTTC.

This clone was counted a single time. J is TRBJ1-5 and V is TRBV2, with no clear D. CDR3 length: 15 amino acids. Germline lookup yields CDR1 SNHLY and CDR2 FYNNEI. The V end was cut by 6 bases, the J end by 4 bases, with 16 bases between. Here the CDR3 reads CASRGNTAGNQPQHF. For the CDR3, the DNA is TGTGCCAGCAGGGGTAACACGGCGGGAAATCAGCCCCAGCATTTT.

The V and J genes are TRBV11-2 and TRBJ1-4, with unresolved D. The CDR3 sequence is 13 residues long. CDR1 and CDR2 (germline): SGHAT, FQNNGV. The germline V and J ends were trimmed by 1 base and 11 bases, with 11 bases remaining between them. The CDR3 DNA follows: TGTGCCAGCAGCTTAGCCCCTCCCGAGAAACTGTTTTTT. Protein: CASSLAPPEKLFF.

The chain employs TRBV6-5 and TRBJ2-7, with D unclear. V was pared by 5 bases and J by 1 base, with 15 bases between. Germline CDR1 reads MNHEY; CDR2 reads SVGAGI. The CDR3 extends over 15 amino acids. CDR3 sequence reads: CASSPGSKRSYEQYF. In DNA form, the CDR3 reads TGTGCCAGCAGTCCCGGCTCGAAGCGATCCTACGAGCAGTACTTC.

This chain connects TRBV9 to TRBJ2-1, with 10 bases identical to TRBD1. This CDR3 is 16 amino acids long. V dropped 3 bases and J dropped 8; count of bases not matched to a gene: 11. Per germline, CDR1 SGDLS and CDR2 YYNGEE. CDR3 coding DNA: TGTGCCAGCAGCGGCTCCGGGACAGGGGCTTGGCATGAGCAGTTCTTC. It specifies CASSGSGTGAWHEQFF. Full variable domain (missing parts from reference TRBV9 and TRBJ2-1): DSGVTQTPKHLITATGQRVTLRCSPRSGDLSVYWYQQSLDQGLQFLIQYYNGEERAKGNILERFSAQQFPDLHSELNLSSLELGDSALYFCASSGSGTGAWHEQFFGPGTRLTVL.

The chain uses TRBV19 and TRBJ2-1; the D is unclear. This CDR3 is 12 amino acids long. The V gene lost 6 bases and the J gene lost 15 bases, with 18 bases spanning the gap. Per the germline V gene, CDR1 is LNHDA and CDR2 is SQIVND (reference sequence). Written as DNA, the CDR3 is TGTGCCAGTAGGGGCGATCCAGGATATCTGTTCTTC. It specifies CASRGDPGYLFF.

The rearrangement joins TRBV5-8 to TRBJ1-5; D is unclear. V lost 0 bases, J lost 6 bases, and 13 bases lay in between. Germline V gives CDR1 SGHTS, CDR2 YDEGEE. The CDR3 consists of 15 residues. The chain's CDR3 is CASSLAGWVGQPQHF. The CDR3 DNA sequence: TGTGCCAGCAGCTTGGCCGGGTGGGTAGGTCAGCCCCAGCATTTT.

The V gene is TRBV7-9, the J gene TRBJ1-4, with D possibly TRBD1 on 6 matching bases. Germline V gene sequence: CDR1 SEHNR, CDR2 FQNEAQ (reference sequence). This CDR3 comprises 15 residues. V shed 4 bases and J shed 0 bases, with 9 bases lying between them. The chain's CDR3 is CASSSKGATNEKLFF. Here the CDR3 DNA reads TGTGCCAGCAGCTCAAAGGGGGCAACTAATGAAAAACTGTTTTTT.

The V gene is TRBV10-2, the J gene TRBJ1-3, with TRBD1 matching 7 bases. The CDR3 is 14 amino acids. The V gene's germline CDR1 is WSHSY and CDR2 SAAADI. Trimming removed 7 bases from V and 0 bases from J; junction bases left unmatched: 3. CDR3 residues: CASMTGTSGNTIYF. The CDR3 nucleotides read TGCGCCAGCATGACAGGGACCTCTGGAAACACCATATATTTT.

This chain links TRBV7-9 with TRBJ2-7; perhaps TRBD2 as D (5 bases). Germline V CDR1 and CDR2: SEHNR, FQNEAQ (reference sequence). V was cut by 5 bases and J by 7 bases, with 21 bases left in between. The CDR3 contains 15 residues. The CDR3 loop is CASSEGSEAVREQYF. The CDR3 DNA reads TGTGCCAGCAGCGAAGGCTCGGAGGCGGTAAGGGAGCAGTACTTC. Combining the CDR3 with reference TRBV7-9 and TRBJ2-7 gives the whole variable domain DTGVSQNPRHKITKRGQNVTFRCDPISEHNRLYWYRQTLGQGPEFLTYFQNEAQLEKSRLLSDRFSAERPKGSFSTLEIQRTEQGDSAMYLCASSEGSEAVREQYFGPGTRLTVT.

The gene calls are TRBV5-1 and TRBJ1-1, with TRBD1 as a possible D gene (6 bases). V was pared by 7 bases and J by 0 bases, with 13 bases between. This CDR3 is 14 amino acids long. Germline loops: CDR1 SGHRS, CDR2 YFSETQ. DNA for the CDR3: TGCGCCAGCTGCAGGACAGAAATGAACACTGAAGCTTTCTTT. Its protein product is CASCRTEMNTEAFF.

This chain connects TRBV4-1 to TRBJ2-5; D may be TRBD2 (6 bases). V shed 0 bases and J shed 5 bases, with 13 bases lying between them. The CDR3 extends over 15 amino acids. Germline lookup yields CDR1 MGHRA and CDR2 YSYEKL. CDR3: CASSQEDRGRETQYF. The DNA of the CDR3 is TGCGCCAGCAGCCAAGAAGACCGGGGGAGGGAGACCCAGTACTTC.

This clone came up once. The CDR3 region is CSVEEATYEQYF. The DNA for the CDR3 is TGCAGCGTTGAAGAGGCAACTTACGAGCAGTACTTC. The rearrangement joins TRBV29-1 to TRBJ2-7, with D unclear. CDR1 SQVTM and CDR2 ANQGSEA come from the germline V gene. The CDR3 is made up of 12 amino acids. Trimming stripped 0 bases from V and 4 bases from J, with 7 bases between.